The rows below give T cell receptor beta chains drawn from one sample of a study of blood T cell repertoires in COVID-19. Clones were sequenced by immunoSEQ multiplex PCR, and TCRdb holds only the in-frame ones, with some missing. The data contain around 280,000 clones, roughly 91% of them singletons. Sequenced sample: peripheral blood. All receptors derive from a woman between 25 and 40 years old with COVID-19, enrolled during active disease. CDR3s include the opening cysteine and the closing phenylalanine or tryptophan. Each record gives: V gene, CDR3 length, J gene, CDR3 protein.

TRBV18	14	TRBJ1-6	CASSPEGRESPLHF
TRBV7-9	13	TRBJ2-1	CASSPKQGNEQFF
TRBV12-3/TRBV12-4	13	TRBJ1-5	CASSPRASQPQHF
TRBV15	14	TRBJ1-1	CATSRETEDTEAFF
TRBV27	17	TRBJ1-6	CASTRQGEHLVDSPLHF
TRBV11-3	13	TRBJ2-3	CASSFESRDTQYF
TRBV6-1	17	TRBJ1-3	CASSVGTGYRSGNTIYF
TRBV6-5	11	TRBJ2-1	CASGLRGEQFF
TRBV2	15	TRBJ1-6	CASSGSLSYNSPLHF
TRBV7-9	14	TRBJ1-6	CASSGRTDNSPLHF
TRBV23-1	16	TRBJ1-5	CASSQGGRLSNQPQHF
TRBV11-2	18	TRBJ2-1	CASSPWPIAGGSYNEQFF
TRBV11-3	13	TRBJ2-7	CASSLGSAGEQYF
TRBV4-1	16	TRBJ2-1	CASSQVEGFIFNEQFF
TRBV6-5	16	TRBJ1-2	CASSYQSGGGLYGYTF
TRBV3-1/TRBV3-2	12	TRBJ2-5	CASSSGPDRQYF
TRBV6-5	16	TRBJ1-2	CASSYSLGSGNYGYTF
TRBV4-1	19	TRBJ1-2	CASSQEDSGVMFSIYGYTF
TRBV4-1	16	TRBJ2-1	CASSQDIRGLYNEQFF
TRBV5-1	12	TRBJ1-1	CASSPGSFEAFF
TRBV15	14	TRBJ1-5	CATSRDRGNQPQHF
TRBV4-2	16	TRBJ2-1	CASSQGSRSGYNEQFF